One and the same sample provided the 16 T cell receptor beta chains below, sequenced in a study of cytomegalovirus exposure and HLA in healthy donors. The PCR contained 60 Vbeta and 13 Jbeta primers. Only in-frame clones appear in the TCRdb table, and some are missing; sequencing was by immunoSEQ multiplex PCR. The sample holds under 200,000 clones; approximately 88% are singletons and the top ten take around 0.96%. Sequenced material: PBMCs. These receptors originate from a man aged 25-40 years in good health and CMV-seronegative.

The genes are TRBV5-1 and TRBJ1-5, with D maybe TRBD1 (5 bases). This CDR3 has 13 residues. Trimming shortened V by 4 bases and J by 5 bases, and 10 bases separated the two germline ends. Germline CDR1 SGHRS, CDR2 YFSETQ. CDR3 DNA sequence: TGCGCCAGCAGCCCTCGGGGGGATCAGCCCCAGCATTTT. Its protein is CASSPRGDQPQHF. Using reference TRBV5-1 and TRBJ1-5 for the parts outside the CDR3, the full variable domain is KAGVTQTPRYLIKTRGQQVTLSCSPISGHRSVSWYQQTPGQGLQFLFEYFSETQRNKGNFPGRFSGRQFSNSRSEMNVSTLELGDSALYLCASSPRGDQPQHFGDGTRLSIL.

This clone was counted a single time. The chain couples TRBV14 to TRBJ2-5; 8 bases line up with TRBD1. The length of the CDR3 is 14 residues. With 4 bases clipped from V and 4 bases from J, the junction kept 5 bases outside the gene matches. Germline V lookup: CDR1 SGHDN, CDR2 FVKESK. The CDR3 nucleotides are TGTGCCAGCAGCCCTTCGACAGGGGCAGAGACCCAGTACTTC. Residues: CASSPSTGAETQYF.

The chain recombines TRBV13 with TRBJ2-7, with TRBD1 matching over 9 bases. The CDR3 sequence is 16 residues long. Germline CDR1 PRHDT, CDR2 FYEKMQ (reference sequence). J was trimmed by 0 bases and V by 5 bases; bases with no gene match: 8. Here the CDR3 DNA reads TGTGCCAGCAGCCCCGGGACAGGGAAGCACTCCTACGAGCAGTACTTC. Protein: CASSPGTGKHSYEQYF.

V gene TRBV2 combines with J gene TRBJ1-1; D unclear. The ends were cut back, 3 bases at V and 1 base at J, with 6 bases in the middle. The CDR3 loop spans 13 amino acids. Germline assignment: CDR1 SNHLY and CDR2 FYNNEI. The CDR3 bases are TGTGCCAGCAGTGAGAGAGAGAACACTGAAGCTTTCTTT. It codes for CASSERENTEAFF. Based on the CDR3 plus reference TRBV2 and TRBJ1-1, the full variable domain is EPEVTQTPSHQVTQMGQEVILRCVPISNHLYFYWYRQILGQKVEFLVSFYNNEISEKSEIFDDQFSVERPDGSNFTLKIRSTKLEDSAMYFCASSERENTEAFFGQGTRLTVV.

The gene calls are TRBV5-1 and TRBJ2-2; 7 bases line up with TRBD2. The CDR3 consists of 16 residues. Germline V gene lookup returns CDR1 SGHRS and CDR2 YFSETQ. After removal of 4 bases from V and 6 bases from J, the junction contained 12 bases not matched to a gene. The CDR3 spells CASSPSGGGPSGELFF. The CDR3 DNA reads TGCGCCAGCAGCCCCTCGGGGGGAGGGCCATCCGGGGAGCTGTTTTTT.

V and J are TRBV18 and TRBJ2-7; 10 bases agree with TRBD1. In germline, CDR1 is KGHSH, CDR2 LQKENI. CDR3 size: 15 residues. The V gene end was trimmed by 2 bases and the J gene end by 4 bases; junction bases not matched to a gene: 5. In DNA, the CDR3 is TGTGCCAGCTCACCAGCCGGGACAGGGGAATACGAGCAGTACTTC. Amino acids: CASSPAGTGEYEQYF.

The genes are TRBV27 and TRBJ1-1; possibly TRBD1 for D (6 bases). The ends were cut back, 3 bases at V and 7 bases at J, with 15 bases in the middle. The germline V gene encodes CDR1 MNHEY and CDR2 SMNVEV (reference sequence). The CDR3 consists of 14 residues. The CDR3 coding sequence is TGTGCCAGCAGTTTTCAGGGACCCAGGGGTGAAGCTTTCTTT. Translation: CASSFQGPRGEAFF.

J is TRBJ2-6 and V is TRBV9, with a weak D call TRBD1 (6 bases). The CDR3 length is 15 residues. The germline V gene has CDR1 SGDLS and CDR2 YYNGEE. Trimming took off 2 bases at V and 4 bases at J, with 10 bases between the two ends. CDR3 loop: CASSVARGGANVLTF. For the CDR3, the DNA is TGTGCCAGCAGCGTCGCAAGGGGGGGGGCCAACGTCCTGACTTTC.

In this sample, this clone turned up once. CDR3 DNA sequence: TGTGCCAGTACTACAGGGACGGACACCGGGGAGCTGTTTTTT. It codes for CASTTGTDTGELFF. The chain has TRBV19 and TRBJ2-2; D is perhaps TRBD1 (6 bases). This CDR3 region has 14 residues. Germline CDR1 is LNHDA and CDR2 is SQIVND (reference sequence). Trimming removed 7 bases from V and 3 bases from J, with 12 bases in between.

The rearrangement links TRBV11-3 to TRBJ2-5; D unclear. The CDR3 extends over 14 amino acids. Germline assignment: CDR1 SGHNT and CDR2 YENEEA. The V end lost 6 bases, the J end lost 1 base, and 12 bases lay between the germline ends. CDR3: CASRRGSSQETQYF. In DNA form, the CDR3 reads TGTGCCAGCAGACGCGGCAGCAGCCAAGAGACCCAGTACTTC. Looking up the rest from reference TRBV11-3 and TRBJ2-5 gives the full variable domain: EAGVVQSPRYKIIEKKQPVAFWCNPISGHNTLYWYLQNLGQGPELLIRYENEEAVDDSQLPKDRFSAERLKGVDSTLKIQPAELGDSAVYLCASRRGSSQETQYFGPGTRLLVL.

The genes are TRBV7-9 and TRBJ2-5, with D perhaps TRBD2 (6 bases). Germline CDR1 is SEHNR and CDR2 is FQNEAQ (reference sequence). Trimming took 5 bases from V and 5 from J, leaving 12 bases between them. CDR3 length: 13 amino acids. The CDR3 nucleotides read TGTGCCAGCAGCGCCACTAGCAGCGAGACCCAGTACTTC. Translating it yields CASSATSSETQYF. Using reference TRBV7-9 and TRBJ2-5 for the parts outside the CDR3, the full variable domain is DTGVSQNPRHKITKRGQNVTFRCDPISEHNRLYWYRQTLGQGPEFLTYFQNEAQLEKSRLLSDRFSAERPKGSFSTLEIQRTEQGDSAMYLCASSATSSETQYFGPGTRLLVL.

This chain connects TRBV11-2 to TRBJ2-3, with 8 bases that match TRBD2. The CDR3 runs 17 residues. With 5 bases clipped from V and 0 bases from J, the junction kept 10 bases outside the gene matches. Germline V gene sequence: CDR1 SGHAT, CDR2 FQNNGV. The CDR3 DNA follows: TGTGCCAGCAGCCCGGGGGCGGGGGGATGGAGCACAGATACGCAGTATTTT. This codes for CASSPGAGGWSTDTQYF.

The rearrangement links TRBV30 to TRBJ1-2; D remains ambiguous. The CDR3 covers 13 residues. V dropped 3 bases and J dropped 8 bases, with 16 bases sitting between them. Germline values: CDR1 GTSNPN, CDR2 SVGIG (reference sequence). The CDR3 reads CAWSHGGLEGYTF. The CDR3 DNA reads as TGTGCCTGGAGCCACGGCGGATTGGAGGGCTACACCTTC.

The chain couples TRBV5-5 to TRBJ2-7; TRBD1 is a possible D gene (5 bases). Trimming shortened V by 4 bases and J by 5 bases, and 22 bases separated the two germline ends. Germline V gene data show CDR1 as SGHKS and CDR2 as YYEKEE (reference sequence). The CDR3 has 16 residues. The DNA of the CDR3 is TGTGCCAGCAGCAGGGGCCAGGTTGGGTCTCCCAACGAGCAGTACTTC. Residues: CASSRGQVGSPNEQYF.

This clone has just a few counts. The gene calls are TRBV25-1 and TRBJ1-4; 10 bases are a match to TRBD1. Germline lookup yields CDR1 MGHDK and CDR2 SYGVNS. V trimming: 1 base; J trimming: 4 bases; junction bases outside the gene matches: 3. The CDR3 runs to 16 residues. CDR3 nucleotides: TGTGCCAGCAGTGAATTAGGGACAGGGGTTAATGAAAAACTGTTTTTT. This gives the protein CASSELGTGVNEKLFF.

The chain links TRBV15 to TRBJ1-1, with 11 nucleotides matching TRBD1. There are 17 residues in the CDR3. Trimming cost V 3 bases and J 6 bases; bases outside gene matches: 12. Germline V CDR1 and CDR2: LNHNV, YYDKDF (reference sequence). The CDR3 DNA reads as TGTGCCACCAGCAGTGGGCCGTTTGGACAGGGGGCTCCTGAAGCTTTCTTT. This encodes CATSSGPFGQGAPEAFF.